A single sample is the source of the 4 T cell receptor beta chains below, sequenced in a study of blood T cell repertoires in COVID-19. Libraries were prepared by immunoSEQ multiplex PCR; TCRdb keeps only in-frame clonotypes and omits some of them. The table includes under 250,000 clones, approximately 82% detected once. Sequenced sample: peripheral blood. Receptors originate from a woman younger than 30 with acute or convalescent COVID-19.

The chain couples TRBV29-1 to TRBJ1-1; 7 bases are shared with TRBD1. Germline CDR1 is SQVTM and CDR2 is ANQGSEA. V dropped 1 base and J dropped 3; count of bases not matched to a gene: 5. There are 14 residues in the CDR3. The CDR3 sequence: CSVEAGTDYTEAFF. The CDR3, as DNA: TGCAGCGTTGAAGCCGGGACAGACTACACTGAAGCTTTCTTT.

This chain connects TRBV6-2 or TRBV6-3 to TRBJ2-7, with 7 bases aligning to TRBD1. This CDR3 has 16 amino acids. V lost 5 bases and J lost 0; bases outside the gene matches: 10. CDR1 is MNHEY, CDR2 SVGEGT, per germline. CDR3 loop: CASSANVGDSSYEQYF. DNA of the CDR3: TGTGCCAGCAGTGCCAACGTCGGGGACAGCTCCTACGAGCAGTACTTC.

The genes are TRBV3-1 (or the pseudogene TRBV3-2) and TRBJ1-5; D gene ambiguous. Trimming shortened V by 3 bases and J by 0 bases, and 15 bases separated the two germline ends. The CDR3 is 17 amino acids. Germline CDR1 LGHDT, CDR2 YNNKEL (reference sequence). The CDR3 nucleotides read TGTGCCAGCAGCCAGGAAATAATGGGAGATAGCAATCAGCCCCAGCATTTT. It specifies CASSQEIMGDSNQPQHF.

This CDR3 is CASSMWETGSYTEAFF. CDR3 DNA: TGTGCCAGTAGTATGTGGGAGACAGGGTCGTACACTGAAGCTTTCTTT. The chain combines TRBV19 with TRBJ1-1; 7 bases are a match to TRBD1. The ends lost 3 bases at V and 3 bases at J; junction bases unmatched: 10. The germline CDR1 and CDR2 sequences are LNHDA and SQIVND (reference sequence). This CDR3 spans 16 amino acids.